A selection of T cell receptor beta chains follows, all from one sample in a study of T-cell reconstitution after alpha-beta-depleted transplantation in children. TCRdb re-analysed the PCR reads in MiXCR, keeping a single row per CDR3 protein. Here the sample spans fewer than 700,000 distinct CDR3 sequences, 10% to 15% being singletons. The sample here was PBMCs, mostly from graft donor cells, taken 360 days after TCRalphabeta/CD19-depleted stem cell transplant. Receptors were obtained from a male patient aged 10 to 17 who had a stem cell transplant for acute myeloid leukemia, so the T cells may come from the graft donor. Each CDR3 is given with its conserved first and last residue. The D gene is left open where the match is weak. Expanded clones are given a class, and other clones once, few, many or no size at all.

CDR3aa: CSGAGVGELFF
CDR3nt: TGCAGCGGGGCCGGGGTCGGGGAGCTGTTTTTT
j_gene: TRBJ2-2
d_gene: .
abundance: .
v_gene: TRBV29-1

CDR3aa: CASSLKGASYEQYF
CDR3nt: TGTGCCAGCAGCTTAAAGGGGGCATCCTACGAGCAGTACTTC
j_gene: TRBJ2-7
d_gene: TRBD1
abundance: .
v_gene: TRBV7-9

CDR3aa: CASSLPMTSQETQYF
CDR3nt: TGTGCCAGCAGCTTACCTATGACCTCTCAAGAGACCCAGTACTTC
j_gene: TRBJ2-5
d_gene: .
abundance: few
v_gene: TRBV7-9

CDR3aa: CASSQGFGSVINTGELFF
CDR3nt: TGCGCCAGCAGCCAAGGTTTTGGGAGTGTGATTAACACCGGGGAGCTGTTTTTT
j_gene: TRBJ2-2
d_gene: .
abundance: few
v_gene: TRBV4-3

CDR3aa: CSVGPGRNQPQHF
CDR3nt: TGCAGCGTTGGGCCTGGACGAAATCAGCCCCAGCATTTT
j_gene: TRBJ1-5
d_gene: .
abundance: few
v_gene: TRBV29-1

CDR3aa: CASSYRDSSLEQYF
CDR3nt: TGCGCCAGCAGCTACCGGGACAGCTCTCTCGAGCAGTACTTC
j_gene: TRBJ2-7
d_gene: TRBD1
abundance: few
v_gene: TRBV5-1

CDR3aa: CASTLLDRSTDTQYF
CDR3nt: TGTGCCAGCACCCTCCTCGACCGTAGCACAGATACGCAGTATTTT
j_gene: TRBJ2-3
d_gene: .
abundance: many
v_gene: TRBV5-6

CDR3aa: CASSLIGAGGLSYNEQFF
CDR3nt: TGTGCCAGCAGTTTGATTGGAGCGGGGGGCCTCTCCTACAATGAGCAGTTCTTC
j_gene: TRBJ2-1
d_gene: TRBD2
abundance: few
v_gene: TRBV28

CDR3aa: CSVQTRRLRAADTIYF
CDR3nt: TGCAGCGTTCAAACCCGCCGGCTCAGGGCCGCTGACACCATATATTTT
j_gene: TRBJ1-3
d_gene: .
abundance: few
v_gene: TRBV29-1

CDR3aa: CSGSTGVSYEQYF
CDR3nt: TGCAGCGGCAGCACAGGGGTTTCCTACGAGCAGTACTTC
j_gene: TRBJ2-7
d_gene: TRBD1
abundance: many
v_gene: TRBV29-1

CDR3aa: CASSQGSTDTQYF
CDR3nt: TGCGCCAGCAGCCAAGGAAGCACAGATACGCAGTATTTT
j_gene: TRBJ2-3
d_gene: .
abundance: many
v_gene: TRBV4-3

CDR3aa: CASSPPVNSPLHF
CDR3nt: TGTGCCAGCAGCCCCCCAGTGAATTCACCCCTCCACTTT
j_gene: TRBJ1-6
d_gene: .
abundance: few
v_gene: TRBV5-8

CDR3aa: CATSDSDSTYSYEQYF
CDR3nt: TGTGCCACCAGTGACTCAGACTCTACTTACTCCTACGAGCAGTACTTC
j_gene: TRBJ2-7
d_gene: .
abundance: .
v_gene: TRBV24-1

CDR3aa: CASSMKSGASYEQYF
CDR3nt: TGTGCCAGCAGCATGAAAAGCGGGGCGTCCTACGAGCAGTACTTC
j_gene: TRBJ2-7
d_gene: TRBD2
abundance: .
v_gene: TRBV5-4

CDR3aa: CASSQERSGNEQYF
CDR3nt: TGTGCCAGCAGCCAAGAACGTTCAGGAAACGAGCAGTACTTC
j_gene: TRBJ2-7
d_gene: .
abundance: .
v_gene: TRBV4-2

CDR3aa: CASSQDWTGSSYEQYF
CDR3nt: TGTGCCAGCAGCCAAGACTGGACGGGGAGCTCCTACGAGCAGTACTTC
j_gene: TRBJ2-7
d_gene: .
abundance: few
v_gene: TRBV4-2

CDR3aa: CASSLDGAERHSNQPQHF
CDR3nt: TGTGCCAGCAGTTTAGATGGGGCGGAGAGACATAGCAATCAGCCCCAGCATTTT
j_gene: TRBJ1-5
d_gene: .
abundance: .
v_gene: TRBV28

CDR3aa: CASSFSGDEQYF
CDR3nt: TGTGCCAGCAGCTTTAGCGGGGACGAGCAGTACTTC
j_gene: TRBJ2-7
d_gene: TRBD2
abundance: few
v_gene: TRBV7-2

CDR3aa: CSVESQDSYEQYF
CDR3nt: TGCAGCGTTGAATCTCAGGACTCCTACGAGCAGTACTTC
j_gene: TRBJ2-7
d_gene: .
abundance: many
v_gene: TRBV29-1

CDR3aa: CASSGLGTSGSETQYF
CDR3nt: TGTGCCAGCAGCGGGCTTGGGACTAGCGGGAGTGAGACCCAGTACTTC
j_gene: TRBJ2-5
d_gene: TRBD2
abundance: .
v_gene: TRBV9

CDR3aa: CAAGLAGADTQYF
CDR3nt: TGTGCAGCTGGACTAGCGGGCGCAGATACGCAGTATTTT
j_gene: TRBJ2-3
d_gene: TRBD2
abundance: many
v_gene: TRBV7-9

CDR3aa: CSVRHQLEQYF
CDR3nt: TGCAGCGTACGACACCAGCTGGAGCAGTACTTC
j_gene: TRBJ2-7
d_gene: .
abundance: many
v_gene: TRBV29-1

CDR3aa: CASSRGQGGSPLHF
CDR3nt: TGTGCCAGCAGTCGAGGACAGGGAGGCTCACCCCTCCACTTT
j_gene: TRBJ1-6
d_gene: TRBD1
abundance: many
v_gene: TRBV6-2/TRBV6-3

CDR3aa: CASSRLGPGDEQFF
CDR3nt: TGTGCCAGCAGCCGACTAGGTCCCGGGGATGAGCAGTTCTTC
j_gene: TRBJ2-1
d_gene: .
abundance: .
v_gene: TRBV28

CDR3aa: CASRPEGGGPGNEQFF
CDR3nt: TGTGCCAGCAGACCCGAGGGGGGAGGGCCGGGGAATGAGCAGTTCTTC
j_gene: TRBJ2-1
d_gene: .
abundance: .
v_gene: TRBV12-3/TRBV12-4

CDR3aa: CATSRESRSRGGANVLTF
CDR3nt: TGTGCCACCAGCAGAGAAAGCAGGTCGCGGGGTGGGGCCAACGTCCTGACTTTC
j_gene: TRBJ2-6
d_gene: .
abundance: .
v_gene: TRBV15

CDR3aa: CASSYRTGQETQYF
CDR3nt: TGTGCCAGCAGTTACCGGACAGGGCAAGAGACCCAGTACTTC
j_gene: TRBJ2-5
d_gene: TRBD1
abundance: .
v_gene: TRBV2

CDR3aa: CSALGQASEAFF
CDR3nt: TGCAGCGCCCTCGGACAAGCCTCCGAAGCTTTCTTT
j_gene: TRBJ1-1
d_gene: .
abundance: .
v_gene: TRBV29-1

CDR3aa: CASSPKPGTSGKPRQYF
CDR3nt: TGTGCCAGCAGCCCCAAGCCAGGGACTAGCGGGAAACCTCGGCAGTACTTC
j_gene: TRBJ2-7
d_gene: TRBD2
abundance: .
v_gene: TRBV12-3/TRBV12-4

CDR3aa: CATSDHGGLETQYF
CDR3nt: TGTGCCACCAGTGACCATGGTGGTTTAGAGACCCAGTACTTC
j_gene: TRBJ2-5
d_gene: .
abundance: .
v_gene: TRBV24-1

CDR3aa: CASSPRTSGRIDEQFF
CDR3nt: TGTGCCAGCAGCCCTCGGACTAGCGGGAGAATCGATGAGCAGTTCTTC
j_gene: TRBJ2-1
d_gene: TRBD2
abundance: many
v_gene: TRBV12-3/TRBV12-4

CDR3aa: CASSLRGIDNEQFF
CDR3nt: TGTGCCAGCAGCCTAAGGGGCATAGACAATGAGCAGTTCTTC
j_gene: TRBJ2-1
d_gene: .
abundance: many
v_gene: TRBV4-2

CDR3aa: CASTTTGRDRANTGELFF
CDR3nt: TGCGCCAGCACTACTACCGGCCGGGACAGGGCGAACACCGGGGAGCTGTTTTTT
j_gene: TRBJ2-2
d_gene: TRBD1
abundance: .
v_gene: TRBV5-1

CDR3aa: CATVKDLGSPGNIQYF
CDR3nt: TGTGCCACGGTTAAGGATTTAGGTAGCCCAGGGAACATTCAGTACTTC
j_gene: TRBJ2-4
d_gene: .
abundance: .
v_gene: TRBV24-1

CDR3aa: CASTRGGAGPTPEQYF
CDR3nt: TGTGCCAGCACCCGGGGGGGAGCGGGACCGACTCCCGAGCAGTACTTC
j_gene: TRBJ2-7
d_gene: TRBD2
abundance: .
v_gene: TRBV13

CDR3aa: CASRLGLAGVGNEQYF
CDR3nt: TGTGCCAGCAGACTCGGACTAGCGGGAGTAGGAAACGAGCAGTACTTC
j_gene: TRBJ2-7
d_gene: TRBD2
abundance: .
v_gene: TRBV28

CDR3aa: CASSLVDRGQGNEQFF
CDR3nt: TGCGCCAGCAGCTTGGTTGACAGGGGGCAAGGCAATGAGCAGTTCTTC
j_gene: TRBJ2-1
d_gene: TRBD1
abundance: many
v_gene: TRBV5-1

CDR3aa: CASSLGTRITETQYF
CDR3nt: TGTGCCAGCAGCCTGGGGACTAGGATTACGGAGACCCAGTACTTC
j_gene: TRBJ2-5
d_gene: TRBD2
abundance: .
v_gene: TRBV7-3

CDR3aa: CSAPGRASYEQYF
CDR3nt: TGCAGTGCACCCGGGAGGGCCTCCTACGAGCAGTACTTC
j_gene: TRBJ2-7
d_gene: TRBD2
abundance: .
v_gene: TRBV20-1

CDR3aa: CASSLVRTLSGHNTDTQYF
CDR3nt: TGTGCCAGCAGCTTAGTCCGCACTCTATCGGGACACAACACAGATACGCAGTATTTT
j_gene: TRBJ2-3
d_gene: .
abundance: few
v_gene: TRBV7-6

CDR3aa: CASSSLTSGREDTQYF
CDR3nt: TGTGCCAGCAGCTCCCTGACTAGCGGGAGAGAAGATACGCAGTATTTT
j_gene: TRBJ2-3
d_gene: TRBD2
abundance: few
v_gene: TRBV11-2

CDR3aa: CAISERDLTDTQYF
CDR3nt: TGTGCCATCAGTGAGAGAGACCTCACAGATACGCAGTATTTT
j_gene: TRBJ2-3
d_gene: .
abundance: few
v_gene: TRBV10-3

CDR3aa: CSVGRGPAGTDTQYF
CDR3nt: TGCAGCGTTGGAAGGGGCCCGGCAGGCACAGATACGCAGTATTTT
j_gene: TRBJ2-3
d_gene: .
abundance: few
v_gene: TRBV29-1

CDR3aa: CASSLAWGTRGNEQFF
CDR3nt: TGTGCCAGCAGCTTAGCATGGGGGACGCGAGGAAATGAGCAGTTCTTC
j_gene: TRBJ2-1
d_gene: .
abundance: few
v_gene: TRBV7-2

CDR3aa: CASSLWLRGPSGELFF
CDR3nt: TGTGCCAGCAGCTTATGGTTAAGGGGCCCTTCCGGGGAGCTGTTTTTT
j_gene: TRBJ2-2
d_gene: .
abundance: few
v_gene: TRBV7-3

CDR3aa: CASSPGTLYSNQPQHF
CDR3nt: TGTGCCAGCAGCCCAGGGACACTATATAGCAATCAGCCCCAGCATTTT
j_gene: TRBJ1-5
d_gene: .
abundance: few
v_gene: TRBV7-3

CDR3aa: CASSYSKLAYGELFF
CDR3nt: TGTGCCAGCAGTTACTCGAAACTAGCGTACGGGGAGCTGTTTTTT
j_gene: TRBJ2-2
d_gene: TRBD2
abundance: .
v_gene: TRBV6-5

CDR3aa: CASSPRGRLETQYF
CDR3nt: TGTGCCAGCAGCCCCCGCGGACGATTAGAGACCCAGTACTTC
j_gene: TRBJ2-5
d_gene: .
abundance: .
v_gene: TRBV7-3

CDR3aa: CASSLGRTGGVETQYF
CDR3nt: TGTGCTAGCAGCTTAGGGAGGACAGGGGGCGTTGAGACCCAGTACTTC
j_gene: TRBJ2-5
d_gene: TRBD1
abundance: many
v_gene: TRBV7-7

CDR3aa: CASMGGRGPYNEQFF
CDR3nt: TGTGCCAGCATGGGAGGGAGGGGTCCCTACAATGAGCAGTTCTTC
j_gene: TRBJ2-1
d_gene: TRBD2
abundance: many
v_gene: TRBV28

CDR3aa: CASSLGLAVGSGANVLTF
CDR3nt: TGTGCCAGCAGTTTAGGTCTAGCGGTAGGGTCGGGGGCCAACGTCCTGACTTTC
j_gene: TRBJ2-6
d_gene: TRBD2
abundance: .
v_gene: TRBV12-3/TRBV12-4

CDR3aa: CASSTSGADTQYF
CDR3nt: TGTGCCAGCAGTACTAGCGGCGCAGATACGCAGTATTTT
j_gene: TRBJ2-3
d_gene: TRBD2
abundance: .
v_gene: TRBV25-1

CDR3aa: CASSSQTQRPLNIQYF
CDR3nt: TGTGCCAGCAGTTCCCAAACCCAGCGGCCCTTAAACATTCAGTACTTC
j_gene: TRBJ2-4
d_gene: .
abundance: few
v_gene: TRBV28

CDR3aa: CASSQVRGRGNEQYF
CDR3nt: TGTGCCAGCAGCCAAGTAAGGGGGCGCGGTAACGAGCAGTACTTC
j_gene: TRBJ2-7
d_gene: TRBD1
abundance: .
v_gene: TRBV4-2

CDR3aa: CTSWPGTSGSGTLTDTQYF
CDR3nt: TGTACCAGCTGGCCTGGGACTAGCGGGAGTGGGACGCTCACAGATACGCAGTATTTT
j_gene: TRBJ2-3
d_gene: TRBD2
abundance: .
v_gene: TRBV12-3/TRBV12-4

CDR3aa: CASGYLAGLNGETQYF
CDR3nt: TGCGCCAGCGGATATTTGGCGGGCCTTAACGGGGAGACCCAGTACTTC
j_gene: TRBJ2-5
d_gene: .
abundance: few
v_gene: TRBV5-1

CDR3aa: CASTEGLAEETQYF
CDR3nt: TGTGCCAGCACTGAGGGTCTAGCGGAAGAGACCCAGTACTTC
j_gene: TRBJ2-5
d_gene: TRBD2
abundance: few
v_gene: TRBV2

CDR3aa: CASSFRATYSGANVLTF
CDR3nt: TGTGCCAGCAGCTTCCGGGCCACATACTCTGGGGCCAACGTCCTGACTTTC
j_gene: TRBJ2-6
d_gene: .
abundance: .
v_gene: TRBV11-2

CDR3aa: CASSWFSGRSDTDTQYF
CDR3nt: TGTGCCAGCAGTTGGTTTAGCGGGAGGTCGGACACAGATACGCAGTATTTT
j_gene: TRBJ2-3
d_gene: TRBD2
abundance: few
v_gene: TRBV27